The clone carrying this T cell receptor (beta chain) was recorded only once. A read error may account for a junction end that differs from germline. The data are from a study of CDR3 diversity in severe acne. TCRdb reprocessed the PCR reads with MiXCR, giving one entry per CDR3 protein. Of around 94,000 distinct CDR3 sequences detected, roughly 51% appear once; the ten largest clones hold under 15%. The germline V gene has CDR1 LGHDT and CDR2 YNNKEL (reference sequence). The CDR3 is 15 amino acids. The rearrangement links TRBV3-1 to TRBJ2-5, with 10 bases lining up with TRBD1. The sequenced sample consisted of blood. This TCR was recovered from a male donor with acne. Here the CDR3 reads CAGSHGGTGEETRYF. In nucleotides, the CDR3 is TGTGCCGGCAGCCATGGGGGGACAGGGGAAGAGACCCGGTACTTC.